Described below is a single TCR beta chain sequence and its context. The antigen remains undetermined. The data originate from a study of T cell responses to AZD1222 COVID-19 vaccine. Study overall: It was second doses at about 4 or about 12 weeks that were pooled. General study points: When two AZD1222 doses had been given, Spike-specific TCR breadth and depth rose. Vaccine-associated CD4 TCRs ranged over spike, dominating at 160-218 and 743-854.

Libraries were prepared by immunoSEQ multiplex PCR; TCRdb keeps only in-frame clonotypes and omits some of them. Of about 94,000 clones listed, around nine tenths are singletons. The CDR3 covers 19 residues. The V gene lost 0 bases and the J gene lost 1 base, with 21 bases spanning the gap. The germline gives CDR1 LNHNV, CDR2 YYDKDF (reference sequence). This TCR came from an adult in good health. The source material was peripheral blood, sampled on day 0 of AZD1222 vaccination. This chain links TRBV15 with TRBJ1-2; tentative D call: TRBD1 (6 bases). CDR3 coding DNA: TGTGCCACCAGCAGAGATGTAGGGGGAAAGGGCGTAAATAACTATGGCTACACCTTC. This translates into CATSRDVGGKGVNNYGYTF.